The 23 T cell receptor beta chains below come from one sample, sequenced in a study of blood T cell repertoires in COVID-19. Generated by immunoSEQ multiplex PCR, the TCRdb table keeps only in-frame clones and is missing some. The sample holds approximately 160,000 clones, roughly 87% seen once. The sample comprised PBMCs or T cells enriched from blood (not recorded which). All receptors derive from a woman between 50 and 59 years old who had recovered from COVID-19.

The rearrangement links TRBV6-6 to TRBJ1-5; D is undetermined. Trimming removed 2 bases at V and 8 bases at J, with 13 bases between. Looked up from germline, CDR1 is MNHNY and CDR2 is SVGAGI (reference sequence). The CDR3 totals 14 residues. The CDR3 loop is CASSYPDILKPQHF. CDR3 DNA: TGTGCCAGCAGTTACCCAGACATACTGAAGCCCCAGCATTTT.

V and J are TRBV5-4 and TRBJ2-1, with a tentative D call TRBD2 (6 bases). The germline gives CDR1 SGHNT, CDR2 YYREEE (reference sequence). This CDR3 is 15 amino acids long. Trimming pared 3 bases from V and 0 bases from J, leaving 10 bases between. The CDR3 nucleotides are TGTGCCAGCAGCTCGGGACTTAGCTCCTACAATGAGCAGTTCTTC. Residues: CASSSGLSSYNEQFF.

V is TRBV24-1 and J is TRBJ2-5; D ambiguous. Germline V gene sequence: CDR1 KGHDR, CDR2 SFDVKD. V shed 5 bases and J shed 7 bases, with 13 bases lying between them. CDR3 length: 13 residues. DNA of the CDR3: TGTGCCACCAGTGGCGAGGTCGGCGGGACCCAGTACTTC. It encodes CATSGEVGGTQYF.

This clone occurred many times. The rearrangement uses TRBV4-3 and TRBJ2-6, with D possibly TRBD2 on 6 matching bases. Looked up from germline, CDR1 is LGHNA and CDR2 is YSLEER. Between the trimmed V and J ends, which lost 0 bases and 4 bases, there was a span of 10 bases. This CDR3 has 16 amino acids. In nucleotides, the CDR3 is TGCGCCAGCAGCCAAGAGCCGGGAGCGGGGGCCAACGTCCTGACTTTC. Its protein product is CASSQEPGAGANVLTF.

The CDR3 reads CASSFPLAGGPSLGNEQFF. The CDR3, as DNA: TGTGCCAGCAGCTTCCCACTAGCGGGAGGGCCTAGTTTGGGGAATGAGCAGTTCTTC. This chain joins TRBV7-9 and TRBJ2-1; 13 bases align to TRBD2. CDR1 SEHNR and CDR2 FQNEAQ come from the germline V gene (reference sequence). V shed 3 bases and J 7 bases; nucleotides not matched to a gene: 15. This CDR3 comprises 19 residues.

The genes are TRBV7-2 and TRBJ2-3; D is perhaps TRBD2 (5 bases). The CDR3 contains 14 residues. Trimming cost V 2 bases and J 2 bases, with 8 bases left between them. Germline values: CDR1 SGHTA, CDR2 FQGNSA. The CDR3 loop is CASSLQRNTDTQYF. CDR3 sequence (DNA): TGTGCCAGCAGCTTACAGCGGAACACAGATACGCAGTATTTT.

The rearrangement uses TRBV19 and TRBJ2-1, with a possible D match to TRBD1 (5 bases). V shed 1 base and J shed 8 bases, with 24 bases lying between them. The CDR3 spans 18 residues. Germline values: CDR1 LNHDA, CDR2 SQIVND (reference sequence). CDR3 loop: CASSIVVYRQIEGDEQFF. CDR3 bases: TGTGCCAGTAGTATAGTCGTATACAGACAGATTGAAGGCGATGAGCAGTTCTTC.

This sequence joins TRBV18 and TRBJ2-7; 11 bases map to TRBD1. The CDR3 spans 13 residues. Germline V gives CDR1 KGHSH, CDR2 LQKENI. Trimming removed 8 bases from V and 4 bases from J; junction bases left unmatched: 4. The CDR3 loop is CASRGTGGYEQYF. The CDR3 bases are TGTGCCAGCCGGGGGACAGGGGGTTACGAGCAGTACTTC.

This clone was observed a handful of times. The V and J genes are TRBV6-2 or TRBV6-3 and TRBJ2-2, with 8 bases fitting TRBD2. Germline-derived CDR1 and CDR2 are MNHEY and SVGEGT. The CDR3 length is 15 residues. Trimming cost V 5 bases and J 4 bases; bases outside gene matches: 6. The CDR3 DNA sequence: TGTGCCAGCAGTCCATCGGGAGGGGTCACCGGGGAGCTGTTTTTT. Its translation is CASSPSGGVTGELFF.

The chain couples TRBV19 to TRBJ2-7; possible D gene TRBD2, 6 bases. Between the trimmed V and J ends, which lost 5 bases and 6 bases, there was a span of 14 bases. From germline, CDR1 is LNHDA and CDR2 SQIVND (reference sequence). This CDR3 is 13 amino acids long. The CDR3: CASSAGRLLEQYF. The CDR3, as DNA: TGTGCCAGTAGTGCGGGACGGCTGCTCGAGCAGTACTTC. The complete variable domain, with remaining parts taken from reference TRBV19 and TRBJ2-7, reads DGGITQSPKYLFRKEGQNVTLSCEQNLNHDAMYWYRQDPGQGLRLIYYSQIVNDFQKGDIAEGYSVSREKKESFPLTVTSAQKNPTAFYLCASSAGRLLEQYFGPGTRLTVT.

Regarding this clone: Other DNA sequences from this sample encode an identical CDR3 as well. The chain carries TRBV18 and TRBJ2-5; no firm D call. Trimming took off 3 bases at V and 2 bases at J, with 4 bases between the two ends. Germline V CDR1 and CDR2: KGHSH, LQKENI. The length of the CDR3 is 12 residues. DNA of the CDR3: TGTGCCAGCTCACCCCTACAAGAGACCCAGTACTTC. Translating gives CASSPLQETQYF.

The V call is TRBV7-8, the J call TRBJ1-6, with 9 bases lining up with TRBD1. The CDR3 is made up of 16 amino acids. The J segment lost 6 bases and the V segment lost 5 bases, leaving 8 bases of the junction unmatched. CDR1 and CDR2 (germline): SGHVS, FQNEAQ. The CDR3 loop is CASSPRMGQGNSPLHF. The CDR3, as DNA: TGTGCCAGCAGCCCCCGGATGGGACAGGGTAATTCACCCCTCCACTTT.

The V call is TRBV10-3, the J call TRBJ1-1, with D maybe TRBD1 (5 bases). The germline CDR1 and CDR2 sequences are ENHRY and SYGVKD. This CDR3 is 13 amino acids long. V was shortened by 4 bases and J by 5 bases, with 11 bases between the two germline ends. CDR3 sequence: CAISGVQGTEAFF. CDR3 DNA sequence: TGTGCCATCAGTGGCGTCCAGGGAACTGAAGCTTTCTTT.

This clone was recorded only once. The rearrangement joins TRBV7-2 to TRBJ2-7, with 7 nucleotides matching TRBD2. In germline, CDR1 is SGHTA, CDR2 FQGNSA. CDR3 length equals 18 residues. Losses at the gene ends were 1 base for V and 0 bases for J; bases not matched to a gene: 12. CDR3 region: CASSLGWSGGGSSYEQYF. The DNA for the CDR3 is TGTGCCAGCAGCTTAGGATGGAGTGGCGGGGGTAGCTCCTACGAGCAGTACTTC.

The chain has TRBV28 and TRBJ1-2; D is perhaps TRBD1 (5 bases). The CDR3 has 10 amino acids. Trimming shortened V by 8 bases and J by 7 bases, and 8 bases separated the two germline ends. The germline CDR1 and CDR2 sequences are MDHEN and SYDVKM. CDR3: CASGGGGYTF. The CDR3 DNA reads TGTGCCAGCGGCGGGGGTGGCTACACCTTC.

The V gene is TRBV2, the J gene TRBJ1-4; tentative D call: TRBD1 (5 bases). The V and J ends lost 6 bases and 5 bases respectively, with 7 bases between them. CDR3 length: 12 amino acids. The germline V gene encodes CDR1 SNHLY and CDR2 FYNNEI. The CDR3 DNA is TGTGCCAGCAGGGGGGGGAATGAAAAACTGTTTTTT. Translation: CASRGGNEKLFF.

This clone was counted a few times. CDR3 coding DNA: TGTGCCAGGAACAAGCTAGACCTTTCCTACGAGCAGTACTTC. Its translation: CARNKLDLSYEQYF. The rearrangement uses TRBV7-9 and TRBJ2-7; no reliable D call. CDR3 size: 14 residues. V was trimmed by 9 bases and J by 1 base, leaving 16 bases between them. The V gene's germline CDR1 is SEHNR and CDR2 FQNEAQ (reference sequence).

This clone was detected once. J is TRBJ2-5 and V is TRBV18; 8 nucleotides agree with TRBD1. The trim removed 3 bases at V and 5 bases at J, leaving 5 bases unmatched. The germline CDR1 and CDR2 sequences are KGHSH and LQKENI. The CDR3 spans 14 residues. CDR3 nucleotide sequence: TGTGCCAGCTCACCTTCGGACAGGGCGGAGACCCAGTACTTC. Translating gives CASSPSDRAETQYF. The whole variable domain, filled in from reference TRBV18 and TRBJ2-5, reads NAGVMQNPRHLVRRRGQEARLRCSPMKGHSHVYWYRQLPEEGLKFMVYLQKENIIDESGMPKERFSAEFPKEGPSILRIQQVVRGDSAAYFCASSPSDRAETQYFGPGTRLLVL.

This chain links TRBV6-5 with TRBJ2-6; 7 bases are shared with TRBD1. J gave up 13 bases and V 7 bases, and 10 bases lay outside the gene matches. CDR3 length: 13 residues. Germline V gives CDR1 MNHEY, CDR2 SVGAGI. The CDR3 DNA reads as TGTGCCAGCACGGGCAGGGGGACCCGAGTCCTGACTTTC. The encoded protein is CASTGRGTRVLTF.

The sample holds one count of this clone. The rearrangement links TRBV27 to TRBJ1-6; no reliable D call. The CDR3 contains 14 residues. Deletions cut 6 bases from V and 8 bases from J, with 14 bases between. Germline-derived CDR1 and CDR2 are MNHEY and SMNVEV (reference sequence). The CDR3 loop reads CASRLDTTYSPLHF. The CDR3 bases are TGTGCCAGCAGACTAGACACGACCTATTCACCCCTCCACTTT.

The V gene is TRBV7-9, the J gene TRBJ2-3; 7 bases agree with TRBD1. CDR3 length equals 19 residues. Per the germline V gene, CDR1 is SEHNR and CDR2 is FQNEAQ (reference sequence). Trimming at V came to 4 bases and at J to 2 bases, leaving 18 bases not matched to a gene. The CDR3 protein is CASSSPSRDSPRYTDTQYF. The CDR3 DNA reads TGTGCCAGCAGCTCCCCAAGCCGGGACAGCCCTCGCTACACAGATACGCAGTATTTT.

This sequence joins TRBV28 and TRBJ1-1, with a tentative D call TRBD1 (5 bases). Deletions cut 6 bases from V and 2 bases from J, with 16 bases between. The CDR3 consists of 15 residues. Germline V gives CDR1 MDHEN, CDR2 SYDVKM. CDR3 coding DNA: TGTGCCAGCAGAATCCCTAGCGGGGGTAACACTGAAGCTTTCTTT. Its translation: CASRIPSGGNTEAFF.

This sequence joins TRBV6-5 and TRBJ2-7, with 13 bases matching TRBD2. Germline CDR1 and CDR2: MNHEY and SVGAGI. J lost 3 bases, V lost 5 bases, and 4 bases had no gene match. CDR3 length: 15 amino acids. The CDR3 loop is CASSRRTSGSYEQYF. In DNA form, the CDR3 reads TGTGCCAGCAGTAGGCGGACTAGCGGGAGCTACGAGCAGTACTTC.